This T cell receptor beta chain was recorded in a study of CD8 T cells in Susac syndrome. The overall study: There were Susac syndrome patients who were therapy-naive at blood draw, others on corticosteroids, and others on intravenous immunoglobulin alone.

It was with random hexamers that 0.5 to 1 ug RNA was reverse transcribed. TCRdb reanalysed the immunoSEQ multiplex PCR reads using MiXCR and keeps one entry per CDR3 protein. The data contain around 53,000 distinct CDR3 sequences, 95% of them singletons. Sequencing of TCR beta was carried out in blood CD8+ and CD4+ T cells. The study's findings and limits: Susac-specific public clones were found in both the total CD8+ and the CD8+ TEMRA repertoires, with some 15 in the former and about five in the latter. Clonal expansion of Susac CD8+ cells peaked in TEMRA cells, and it also peaked in active patients.

The V and J ends lost 3 bases and 6 bases respectively, with 11 bases between them. CDR3 length equals 13 residues. In germline, CDR1 is MDHEN, CDR2 SYDVKM. This clonotype was observed once. The target antigen is unknown. This chain links TRBV28 with TRBJ1-2, with D possibly TRBD1 on 5 matching bases. The TCR comes from a human donor with Susac syndrome. The sequenced material came from CD8+ T cells from PBMCs. The CDR3 loop reads CASSFDSRDGYTF. The CDR3 DNA sequence: TGTGCCAGCAGTTTCGACAGCCGCGATGGCTACACCTTC.